The table lists the clone carrying this TCR beta chain with a few counts. It was from alopecia areata patients that lesional scalp punch biopsies and peripheral blood were collected. These data originate in a study of CD8+ T cells in alopecia areata. RNA extraction and reverse transcription yielded cDNA as sequencing template. Here immunoSEQ multiplex PCR was the method, and the copy in TCRdb shows in-frame clones only, minus some. The sample has about 97,000 clones, roughly 41% seen once. The CDR3 has 14 amino acids. Trimming stripped 6 bases from V and 4 bases from J, with 15 bases between. Germline V gene lookup returns CDR1 SEHNR and CDR2 FQNEAQ (reference sequence).

The material sequenced was CD4+ T cells sorted from blood. This TCR was sampled from a human donor with alopecia areata. This chain joins TRBV7-9 and TRBJ1-2; no clear D gene. CDR3 DNA sequence: TGTGCCAGCAGTCTCCCGGGAGTGCTCTATGGCTACACCTTC. This gives the protein CASSLPGVLYGYTF.